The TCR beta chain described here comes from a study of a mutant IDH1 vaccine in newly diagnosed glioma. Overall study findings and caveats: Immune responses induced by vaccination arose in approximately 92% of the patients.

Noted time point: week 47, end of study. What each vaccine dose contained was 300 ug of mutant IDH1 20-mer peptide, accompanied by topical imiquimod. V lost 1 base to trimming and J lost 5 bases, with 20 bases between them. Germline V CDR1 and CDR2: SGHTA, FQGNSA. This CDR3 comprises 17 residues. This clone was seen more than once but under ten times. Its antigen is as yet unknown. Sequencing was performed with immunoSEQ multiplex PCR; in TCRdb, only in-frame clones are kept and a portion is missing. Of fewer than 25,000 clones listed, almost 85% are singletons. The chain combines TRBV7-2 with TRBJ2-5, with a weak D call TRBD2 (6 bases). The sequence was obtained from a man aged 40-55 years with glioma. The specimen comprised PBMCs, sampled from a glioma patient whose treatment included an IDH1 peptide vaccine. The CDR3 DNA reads TGTGCCAGCAGCTTAGGCCAGAGGGCGGGGAAGGGGGAGACCCAGTACTTC. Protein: CASSLGQRAGKGETQYF.